This TCR beta chain was captured in a study of T cell responses to AZD1222 COVID-19 vaccine. Looked up from germline, CDR1 is ENHRY and CDR2 is SYGVKD. Trimming removed 2 bases from V and 2 bases from J, with 14 bases in between. This CDR3 has 16 residues. Whole-study results and caveats: At 160-218 and 743-854, vaccine-associated CD4 TCRs were dominant, and they spanned spike.

The repertoire was sequenced with immunoSEQ multiplex PCR; TCRdb's copy has only in-frame clones and lacks some. Of 170,000 or so clones listed, roughly 87% are singletons. A note on this clone: Its cognate antigen is unknown.

This sequence originates from an adult in good health. This chain uses TRBV10-3 with TRBJ2-3, with a weak D call TRBD1 (6 bases). Sequences were derived from peripheral blood, sampled on day 0 of AZD1222 vaccination. The DNA of the CDR3 is TGTGCCATCAGTGAGACAGGGACGGGTGTCACAGATACGCAGTATTTT. Translating it yields CAISETGTGVTDTQYF.